These 9 T cell receptor beta chains share one sample of origin, sequenced in a study of T cell responses to AZD1222 COVID-19 vaccine. This table comes from immunoSEQ multiplex PCR, and its TCRdb copy is limited to in-frame clones, with some not included. The sample records over 150,000 clones, roughly nine tenths being singletons. Material: peripheral blood, obtained on day 0 of AZD1222 vaccination. The origin of the receptors is an adult in good health.

V is TRBV11-2 and J is TRBJ2-7; TRBD2 might be the D (6 bases). This CDR3 region has 15 residues. V lost 6 bases, J lost 0 bases, and 15 bases lay in between. Germline assignment: CDR1 SGHAT and CDR2 FQNNGV. The CDR3 protein is CASRAPAGSSYEQYF. In nucleotides, the CDR3 is TGTGCCAGCAGGGCCCCCGCGGGAAGCTCCTACGAGCAGTACTTC.

The chain joins TRBV18 to TRBJ2-2, with TRBD1 as a possible D gene (5 bases). Trimming stripped 2 bases from V and 0 bases from J, with 10 bases between. Germline assignment: CDR1 KGHSH and CDR2 LQKENI. The CDR3 sequence is 16 residues long. The CDR3: CASSPLDRPNTGELFF. The CDR3 bases are TGTGCCAGCTCACCATTAGACAGACCGAACACCGGGGAGCTGTTTTTT. Full variable domain (remainder filled in from reference TRBV18 and TRBJ2-2): NAGVMQNPRHLVRRRGQEARLRCSPMKGHSHVYWYRQLPEEGLKFMVYLQKENIIDESGMPKERFSAEFPKEGPSILRIQQVVRGDSAAYFCASSPLDRPNTGELFFGEGSRLTVL.

This chain uses TRBV10-3 with TRBJ1-5; D is unresolved. The CDR3 is made up of 15 amino acids. The germline V and J ends were trimmed by 2 bases and 2 bases, with 10 bases remaining between them. The germline gives CDR1 ENHRY, CDR2 SYGVKD. The CDR3 region has the DNA TGTGCCATCAGTGAGGGGCCAGCTGGCAATCAGCCCCAGCATTTT. Its protein is CAISEGPAGNQPQHF.

The V gene is TRBV27, the J gene TRBJ1-6, with 8 bases lining up with TRBD1. Trimming removed 7 bases from V and 6 bases from J; junction bases left unmatched: 14. The CDR3 runs to 17 residues. Germline-derived CDR1 and CDR2 are MNHEY and SMNVEV (reference sequence). The CDR3 DNA follows: TGTGCCAGCACATCAAGGCAGGGGGCGATCGCTAATTCACCCCTCCACTTT. Residues: CASTSRQGAIANSPLHF.

The chain is built from TRBV18 and TRBJ1-5; the D is unclear. The germline V gene has CDR1 KGHSH and CDR2 LQKENI. Deletions cut 3 bases from V and 6 bases from J, with 9 bases between. CDR3 length: 13 residues. Here the CDR3 reads CASSPSDFQPQHF. CDR3 in DNA: TGTGCCAGCTCACCTTCCGATTTTCAGCCCCAGCATTTT.

The chain couples TRBV13 to TRBJ1-3; D is unclear. This CDR3 contains 15 residues. Germline V gene sequence: CDR1 PRHDT, CDR2 FYEKMQ (reference sequence). The V and J ends lost 2 bases and 4 bases respectively, with 12 bases between them. The chain's CDR3 is CASSLYPSPGNTIYF. The CDR3, as DNA: TGTGCCAGCAGCTTATACCCTAGTCCCGGAAACACCATATATTTT. The variable domain in full, with the rest retrieved from reference TRBV13 and TRBJ1-3, is AAGVIQSPRHLIKEKRETATLKCYPIPRHDTVYWYQQGPGQDPQFLISFYEKMQSDKGSIPDRFSAQQFSDYHSELNMSSLELGDSALYFCASSLYPSPGNTIYFGEGSWLTVV.

The J gene is TRBJ2-2, the V gene TRBV2, with 8 bases aligning to TRBD2. CDR3 size: 16 residues. Germline assignment: CDR1 SNHLY and CDR2 FYNNEI. V was pared by 6 bases and J by 4 bases, with 10 bases of the junction left unmatched. CDR3 region: CASSHARGGGTGELFF. The CDR3 DNA is TGTGCCAGCAGCCATGCACGGGGGGGAGGCACCGGGGAGCTGTTTTTT.

This clone came up many times. CDR3 loop: CASRTGKGGRGTEAFF. As DNA, the CDR3 is TGTGCCAGCCGGACCGGGAAGGGGGGAAGAGGCACTGAAGCTTTCTTT. The chain is built from TRBV2 and TRBJ1-1; TRBD1 might be the D (6 bases). Germline V gene data show CDR1 as SNHLY and CDR2 as FYNNEI. There are 16 residues in the CDR3. Trimming left V 8 bases short and J 4 bases short, with 23 bases between.

The CDR3 DNA sequence: TGTGCCAGCAGACCCGGGACAGATATACCCTACGAGCAGTACTTC. This gives the protein CASRPGTDIPYEQYF. J is TRBJ2-7 and V is TRBV6-5; TRBD1 agrees at 7 bases. This CDR3 spans 15 amino acids. The germline V gene encodes CDR1 MNHEY and CDR2 SVGAGI. V lost 6 bases to trimming and J lost 2 bases; unmatched junction nucleotides: 10.